This T cell receptor beta chain was captured in a study of cytomegalovirus exposure and HLA in healthy donors. Whole-study results and caveats: Among the sequence variants, a highly shared cluster was likely an artifact of sequencing.

Both 60 Vbeta primers and 13 Jbeta primers went into the PCR. Sequencing used immunoSEQ multiplex PCR; TCRdb keeps in-frame clones, though not all of them. The sample carries around 200,000 clones, 70% to 80% recorded once. About this clone: No antigen is known for it.

The origin of this receptor is a girl aged 2-15 years in good health and CMV-seronegative. Material: PBMCs.

In DNA, the CDR3 is TGTGCCAGCATGGGACTAGCGGCTAATGAGCAGTTCTTC. Its translation is CASMGLAANEQFF. The rearrangement uses TRBV2 and TRBJ2-1; 11 nucleotides line up with TRBD2. With V trimmed by 7 bases and J by 7 bases, 3 bases remained unmatched. CDR1 is SNHLY and CDR2 is FYNNEI in the germline V gene. The CDR3 length is 13 residues. The full variable domain, rest sourced from reference TRBV2 and TRBJ2-1, is EPEVTQTPSHQVTQMGQEVILRCVPISNHLYFYWYRQILGQKVEFLVSFYNNEISEKSEIFDDQFSVERPDGSNFTLKIRSTKLEDSAMYFCASMGLAANEQFFGPGTRLTVL.